The 21 T cell receptor beta chains below come from one sample, sequenced in a study of vaccination and CD4 T cells after COVID-19. Their antigens are not known. The Oncomine TCR Beta short-read assay was applied to DNA of cultured CD4+ T cells. TCRdb redid the calling of the PCR reads with MiXCR, one entry per CDR3 protein. The sample lists approximately 13,000 distinct CDR3 sequences, roughly 46% seen once, with less than 25% in the top ten. Treatment in this sample: approximately nine-day PBMC culture with coronavirus spike peptide pools or control peptides (ViraFEST assay). The specimen was CD4+ T cells from blood, cultured in vitro, collected before SARS-CoV-2 vaccination. The receptors stem from a human donor who had recovered from COVID-19.

This clonotype was counted only a few times. This chain connects TRBV7-2 to TRBJ1-2; D uncertain. In germline, CDR1 is SGHTA, CDR2 FQGNSA. The CDR3 has 14 residues. Trimming pared 4 bases from V and 0 bases from J, leaving 9 bases between. The CDR3 loop reads CASSSESSNYGYTF. In DNA form, the CDR3 reads TGTGCCAGCAGCTCCGAAAGTTCTAACTATGGCTACACCTTC.

This clonotype appeared a few times. As DNA, the CDR3 is TGTGCCAGCAGTTTCACGGCGAACACTGAAGCTTTCTTT. Protein product: CASSFTANTEAFF. The rearrangement links TRBV28 to TRBJ1-1; D unresolved. The CDR3 spans 13 residues. The germline gives CDR1 MDHEN, CDR2 SYDVKM. Between the trimmed V and J ends, which lost 3 bases and 1 base, there was a span of 6 bases. Looking up the rest from reference TRBV28 and TRBJ1-1 gives the full variable domain: DVKVTQSSRYLVKRTGEKVFLECVQDMDHENMFWYRQDPGLGLRLIYFSYDVKMKEKGDIPEGYSVSREKKERFSLILESASTNQTSMYLCASSFTANTEAFFGQGTRLTVV.

The chain uses TRBV6-1 and TRBJ2-2; D ambiguous. V was cut by 0 bases and J by 4 bases, with 6 bases left in between. The CDR3 extends over 14 amino acids. The germline CDR1 and CDR2 sequences are MNHNS and SASEGT. CDR3 nucleotides: TGTGCCAGCAGTGAAGCGAGGTCCACCGGGGAGCTGTTTTTT. It is translated as CASSEARSTGELFF.

CDR3 protein: CASSTGNMNTEAFF. CDR3 sequence (DNA): TGTGCCAGCAGTACCGGGAATATGAACACTGAAGCTTTCTTT. The rearrangement uses TRBV11-3 and TRBJ1-1, with D unclear. This CDR3 comprises 14 residues. V lost 6 bases, J lost 0 bases, and 11 bases lay in between. Germline V lookup: CDR1 SGHNT, CDR2 YENEEA.

In this sample, this clonotype turned up a few times. The CDR3 nucleotides are TGTGCCAGCAGCTCCTTACTGACAGGAAGCACAGATACGCAGTATTTT. Protein product: CASSSLLTGSTDTQYF. The genes are TRBV7-9 and TRBJ2-3; D perhaps matches TRBD1 (6 bases). V lost 4 bases, J lost 0 bases, and 14 bases lay in between. Germline values: CDR1 SEHNR, CDR2 FQNEAQ (reference sequence). This CDR3 contains 16 residues.

This clonotype was counted once. The chain has TRBV4-2 and TRBJ1-2, with a weak D call TRBD1 (5 bases). V dropped 0 bases and J dropped 8 bases, with 7 bases sitting between them. This CDR3 has 12 residues. The germline V gene has CDR1 LGHNA and CDR2 YNFKEQ. Here the CDR3 reads CASSQDEGGYTF. DNA for the CDR3: TGTGCCAGCAGCCAAGATGAGGGGGGCTACACCTTC.

This clonotype was recorded a few times. The chain employs TRBV6-1 and TRBJ1-2; 8 bases are shared with TRBD1. From germline, CDR1 is MNHNS and CDR2 SASEGT. V trimming: 5 bases; J trimming: 3 bases; junction bases outside the gene matches: 14. This CDR3 region has 17 residues. The CDR3 DNA sequence: TGTGCCAGCAGTAGGACCTTTGGACAGGGATCGCACTATGGCTACACCTTC. The encoded protein is CASSRTFGQGSHYGYTF.

This clonotype has more than one count but fewer than ten. The chain links TRBV6-5 to TRBJ2-7, with a tentative D call TRBD1 (5 bases). Germline CDR1 and CDR2: MNHEY and SVGAGI. V dropped 2 bases and J dropped 2 bases, with 10 bases sitting between them. This CDR3 comprises 14 residues. The CDR3 DNA follows: TGTGCCAGCAGTTACCTCGACAGTGCCTACGAGCAGTACTTC. Its translation is CASSYLDSAYEQYF.

The chain has TRBV19 and TRBJ2-7, with D uncertain. The germline CDR1 and CDR2 sequences are LNHDA and SQIVND (reference sequence). The CDR3 is 13 residues long. Between the trimmed V and J ends, which lost 9 bases and 6 bases, there was a span of 18 bases. CDR3 bases: TGTGCCAGCAGCCCCGATTTAAAAGGCGAGCAGTACTTC. Translating gives CASSPDLKGEQYF.

The chain joins TRBV7-9 to TRBJ1-1; 8 bases agree with TRBD1. CDR1 and CDR2 from the germline V gene are SEHNR and FQNEAQ (reference sequence). The CDR3 has 16 amino acids. Losses at the gene ends were 3 bases for V and 6 bases for J; bases not matched to a gene: 12. CDR3 residues: CASSFGFQGARAEAFF. The CDR3 DNA reads TGTGCCAGCAGCTTTGGTTTCCAGGGGGCGAGAGCTGAAGCTTTCTTT.

The chain is built from TRBV7-9 and TRBJ2-7, with 7 bases that match TRBD1. The CDR3 is made up of 17 amino acids. Looked up from germline, CDR1 is SEHNR and CDR2 is FQNEAQ (reference sequence). J gave up 0 bases and V 1 base, and 9 bases lay outside the gene matches. CDR3 sequence: CASSLGGQTLVSYEQYF. In nucleotides, the CDR3 is TGTGCCAGCAGCTTAGGGGGACAGACCCTAGTCTCCTACGAGCAGTACTTC.

The chain is built from TRBV20-1 and TRBJ1-4; TRBD1 matches at 7 bases. CDR3 length: 14 amino acids. V lost 1 base and J lost 6; bases outside the gene matches: 5. Germline lookup yields CDR1 DFQATT and CDR2 SNEGSKA (reference sequence). The CDR3: CSARVTGWDEKLFF. CDR3 DNA: TGCAGTGCTAGAGTGACAGGGTGGGATGAAAAACTGTTTTTT.

This sequence joins TRBV20-1 and TRBJ2-1; the match to TRBD2 covers 9 bases. CDR1 is DFQATT, CDR2 SNEGSKA, per germline (reference sequence). Trimming cost V 3 bases and J 4 bases; bases outside gene matches: 4. This CDR3 comprises 14 residues. For the CDR3, the DNA is TGCAGTGCTAGCCTCGCGGGAGGGTACAATGAGCAGTTCTTC. Its protein product is CSASLAGGYNEQFF.

CDR3 in amino acids: CASSVDPGTIDTEAFF. As DNA, the CDR3 is TGTGCCAGCAGCGTAGATCCCGGGACAATAGACACTGAAGCTTTCTTT. The chain joins TRBV9 to TRBJ1-1; D may be TRBD1 (6 bases). The CDR3 consists of 16 residues. The V gene lost 0 bases and the J gene lost 3 bases, with 15 bases spanning the gap. Germline CDR1 and CDR2: SGDLS and YYNGEE.

This clonotype has just a few counts. The V gene is TRBV15, the J gene TRBJ1-1; 8 bases line up with TRBD1. The CDR3 contains 14 residues. The V gene end was trimmed by 5 bases and the J gene end by 11 bases; junction bases not matched to a gene: 13. Looked up from germline, CDR1 is LNHNV and CDR2 is YYDKDF (reference sequence). The CDR3, as DNA: TGTGCCACCAGCGGGGGAACCCCGGGACAGGAGGCTTTCTTT. Translating it yields CATSGGTPGQEAFF.

This rearrangement joins TRBV2 to TRBJ1-2, with TRBD1 as a possible D gene (5 bases). Germline CDR1 is SNHLY and CDR2 is FYNNEI. The V end was cut by 5 bases, the J end by 0 bases, with 10 bases between. The CDR3 contains 14 residues. CDR3 in DNA: TGTGCCAGCAGTCAGGGTTCCTCTAACTATGGCTACACCTTC. It is translated as CASSQGSSNYGYTF.

This chain joins TRBV11-3 and TRBJ2-7; D is undetermined. The germline V gene encodes CDR1 SGHNT and CDR2 YENEEA. The CDR3 contains 14 residues. Trimming took 2 bases from V and 2 from J, leaving 10 bases between them. CDR3 region: CASSLLRATYEQYF. CDR3 nucleotide sequence: TGTGCCAGCAGCTTACTCAGAGCCACCTACGAGCAGTACTTC. Supplemented by reference TRBV11-3 and TRBJ2-7, the full variable domain reads EAGVVQSPRYKIIEKKQPVAFWCNPISGHNTLYWYLQNLGQGPELLIRYENEEAVDDSQLPKDRFSAERLKGVDSTLKIQPAELGDSAVYLCASSLLRATYEQYFGPGTRLTVT.

The chain links TRBV28 to TRBJ1-1; D gene uncertain. Looked up from germline, CDR1 is MDHEN and CDR2 is SYDVKM. CDR3 length: 11 residues. V was pared by 3 bases and J by 5 bases, with 4 bases between. CDR3 in amino acids: CASSLPTEAFF. The CDR3 DNA reads TGTGCCAGCAGTTTGCCGACTGAAGCTTTCTTT.

The rearrangement uses TRBV6-1 and TRBJ2-1; no definite D call. The germline CDR1 and CDR2 sequences are MNHNS and SASEGT. This CDR3 comprises 15 residues. V was trimmed by 4 bases and J by 8 bases, leaving 18 bases between them. The CDR3 here is CASSVDNTGRDEQFF. CDR3 DNA: TGTGCCAGCAGTGTCGATAATACTGGTCGAGATGAGCAGTTCTTC.

The genes are TRBV19 and TRBJ1-5; a possible D gene is TRBD1 (6 bases). V was trimmed by 4 bases and J by 0 bases, leaving 16 bases between them. The CDR3 extends over 17 amino acids. Per the germline V gene, CDR1 is LNHDA and CDR2 is SQIVND (reference sequence). The CDR3 sequence: CASSTGQLSYSNQPQHF. CDR3 bases: TGTGCCAGTAGTACAGGACAGCTATCTTATAGCAATCAGCCCCAGCATTTT. The whole variable domain, filled in from reference TRBV19 and TRBJ1-5, reads DGGITQSPKYLFRKEGQNVTLSCEQNLNHDAMYWYRQDPGQGLRLIYYSQIVNDFQKGDIAEGYSVSREKKESFPLTVTSAQKNPTAFYLCASSTGQLSYSNQPQHFGDGTRLSIL.

The J gene is TRBJ2-7, the V gene TRBV6-1, with 7 bases fitting TRBD2. The trim removed 10 bases at V and 2 bases at J, leaving 11 bases unmatched. Germline loops: CDR1 MNHNS, CDR2 SASEGT. This CDR3 is 14 amino acids long. The CDR3 DNA reads as TGTGCCACCGCTGGGGGGGTCCCTGCCTACGAGCAGTACTTC. Residues: CATAGGVPAYEQYF.